This TCR beta chain is drawn from a study of cytomegalovirus exposure and HLA in healthy donors. Points from the study as a whole: In vitro confirmation showed three CMV-associated chains to be CMV antigen specific. Per published reports, the classifier diagnosed cytomegalovirus status with high specificity and sensitivity. It was found in a later analysis that first-cohort TCR clusters tended to co-occur in the 120 validation repertoires.

Separate from the roughly 700-subject first cohort, the 120-subject validation cohort was the one that the donors belonged to. The repertoire was sequenced with immunoSEQ multiplex PCR; TCRdb's copy has only in-frame clones and lacks some. The sample has under 150,000 clones, just over 90% seen once. On this clone: Its antigen is undetermined.

CDR1 and CDR2 (germline): KGHSH, LQKENI. CDR3 length: 13 residues. The trim removed 3 bases at V and 7 bases at J, leaving 5 bases unmatched. This chain connects TRBV18 to TRBJ2-7, with 8 bases lining up with TRBD2. The sequenced material came from PBMCs. The receptor's source is a man between 18 and 35 years old in good health and CMV-seronegative. DNA of the CDR3: TGTGCCAGCTCACCGCGAGCGGGGGTAGAGCAGTACTTC. This encodes CASSPRAGVEQYF.